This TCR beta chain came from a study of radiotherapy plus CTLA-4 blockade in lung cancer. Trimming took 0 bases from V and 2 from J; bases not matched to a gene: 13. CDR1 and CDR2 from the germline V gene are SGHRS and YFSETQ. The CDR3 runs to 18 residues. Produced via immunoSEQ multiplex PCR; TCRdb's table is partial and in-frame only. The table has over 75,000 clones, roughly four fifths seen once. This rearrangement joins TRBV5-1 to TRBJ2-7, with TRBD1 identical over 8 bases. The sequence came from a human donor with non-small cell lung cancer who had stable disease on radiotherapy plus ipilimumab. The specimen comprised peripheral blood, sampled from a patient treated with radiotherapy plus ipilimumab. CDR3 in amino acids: CASSLANRTGISPYEQYF. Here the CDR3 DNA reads TGCGCCAGCAGCTTGGCCAACCGGACAGGGATTTCACCCTACGAGCAGTACTTC.